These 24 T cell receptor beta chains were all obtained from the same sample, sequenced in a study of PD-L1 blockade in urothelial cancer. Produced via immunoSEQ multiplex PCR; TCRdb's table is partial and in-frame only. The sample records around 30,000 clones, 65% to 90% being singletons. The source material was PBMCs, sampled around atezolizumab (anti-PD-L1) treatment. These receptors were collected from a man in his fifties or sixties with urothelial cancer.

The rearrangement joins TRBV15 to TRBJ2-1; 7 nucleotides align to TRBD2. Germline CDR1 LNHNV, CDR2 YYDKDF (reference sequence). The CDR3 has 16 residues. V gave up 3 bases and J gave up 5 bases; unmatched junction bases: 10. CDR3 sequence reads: CATSSRQWGGNNEQFF. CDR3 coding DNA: TGTGCCACCAGCAGCCGACAATGGGGGGGAAACAATGAGCAGTTCTTC.

CDR3 bases: TGCAGCGTAAGGCCAGGAACTAACTATGGCTACACCTTC. Amino acid sequence: CSVRPGTNYGYTF. The chain is built from TRBV29-1 and TRBJ1-2; D is unresolved. CDR1 is SQVTM, CDR2 ANQGSEA, per germline. CDR3 length equals 13 residues. V was pared by 6 bases and J by 0 bases, with 11 bases between.

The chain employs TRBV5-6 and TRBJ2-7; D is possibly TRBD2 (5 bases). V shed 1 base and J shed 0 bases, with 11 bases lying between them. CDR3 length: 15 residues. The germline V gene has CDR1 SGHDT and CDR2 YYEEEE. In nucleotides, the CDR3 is TGTGCCAGCAGCTTGCTCGGGATAGGCTCCTACGAGCAGTACTTC. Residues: CASSLLGIGSYEQYF.

The CDR3 nucleotides read TGTGCCAGCAGCTTACTCCTAGTGGGGGGGCACAAAAACATTCAGTACTTC. The encoded protein is CASSLLLVGGHKNIQYF. This sequence joins TRBV7-2 and TRBJ2-4; tentative D call: TRBD2 (7 bases). The germline CDR1 and CDR2 sequences are SGHTA and FQGNSA. The CDR3 runs to 17 residues. V gave up 2 bases and J gave up 3 bases, with 17 bases separating them.

As DNA, the CDR3 is TGTGCCAGCAGCTCGGGGGACAGGGGGGTGAACACTGAAGCTTTCTTT. Translation gives CASSSGDRGVNTEAFF. The chain joins TRBV7-8 to TRBJ1-1; TRBD1 aligns across 11 bases. The length of the CDR3 is 16 residues. Per germline, CDR1 SGHVS and CDR2 FQNEAQ. Trimming cost V 4 bases and J 0 bases; bases outside gene matches: 4.

The CDR3 loop reads CASSSGPALVKPQHF. DNA of the CDR3: TGTGCCAGCAGCAGCGGGCCGGCCCTTGTGAAGCCCCAGCATTTT. The rearrangement links TRBV5-6 to TRBJ1-5; D unclear. This CDR3 is built from 15 residues. Germline CDR1 SGHDT, CDR2 YYEEEE. Trimming stripped 4 bases from V and 8 bases from J, with 19 bases between.

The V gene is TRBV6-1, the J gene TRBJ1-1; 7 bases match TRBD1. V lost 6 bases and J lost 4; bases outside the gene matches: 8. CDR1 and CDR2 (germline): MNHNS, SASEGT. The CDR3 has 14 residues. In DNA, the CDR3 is TGTGCCAGCAGATACGGACAGGAAGGCACTGAAGCTTTCTTT. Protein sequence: CASRYGQEGTEAFF.

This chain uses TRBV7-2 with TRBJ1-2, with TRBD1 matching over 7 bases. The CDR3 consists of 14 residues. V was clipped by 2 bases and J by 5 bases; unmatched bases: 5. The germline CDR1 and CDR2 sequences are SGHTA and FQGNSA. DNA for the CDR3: TGTGCCAGCAGCTTATACCCAGGGGGGTATGGCTACACCTTC. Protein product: CASSLYPGGYGYTF.

The CDR3: CASRRQGGRDSYNEQFF. CDR3 nucleotides: TGTGCCAGCAGACGACAGGGTGGGCGGGACTCATACAATGAGCAGTTCTTC. The gene calls are TRBV27 and TRBJ2-1; the D gene is possibly TRBD1 (7 bases). Germline V CDR1 and CDR2: MNHEY, SMNVEV (reference sequence). The CDR3 is made up of 17 amino acids. V dropped 6 bases and J dropped 4 bases, with 22 bases sitting between them.

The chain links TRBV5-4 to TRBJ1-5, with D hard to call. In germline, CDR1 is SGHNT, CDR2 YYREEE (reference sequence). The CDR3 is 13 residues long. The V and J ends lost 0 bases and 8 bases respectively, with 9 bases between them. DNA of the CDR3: TGTGCCAGCAGCTTGGGGTCCCGGGAGCCCCAGCATTTT. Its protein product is CASSLGSREPQHF.

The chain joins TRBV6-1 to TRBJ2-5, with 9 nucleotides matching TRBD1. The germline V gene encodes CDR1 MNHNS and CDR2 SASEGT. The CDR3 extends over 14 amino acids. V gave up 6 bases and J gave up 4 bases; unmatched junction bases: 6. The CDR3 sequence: CASRDRGRGETQYF. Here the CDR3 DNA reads TGTGCCAGCAGGGACAGGGGAAGGGGAGAGACCCAGTACTTC.

For the CDR3, the DNA is TGTGCCTGGAGCTCCACAAACTATGGCTACACCTTC. Its translation is CAWSSTNYGYTF. This chain connects TRBV30 to TRBJ1-2; unclear D gene. CDR3 size: 12 residues. V dropped 3 bases and J dropped 2 bases, with 7 bases sitting between them. The germline gives CDR1 GTSNPN, CDR2 SVGIG (reference sequence). Based on the CDR3 plus reference TRBV30 and TRBJ1-2, the full variable domain is SQTIHQWPATLVQPVGSPLSLECTVEGTSNPNLYWYRQAAGRGLQLLFYSVGIGQISSEVPQNLSASRPQDRQFILSSKKLLLSDSGFYLCAWSSTNYGYTFGSGTRLTVV.

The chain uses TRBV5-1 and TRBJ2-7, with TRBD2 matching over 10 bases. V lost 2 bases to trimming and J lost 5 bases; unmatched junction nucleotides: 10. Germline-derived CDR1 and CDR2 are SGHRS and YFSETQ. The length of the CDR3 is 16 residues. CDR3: CASSFGSSGGANEQYF. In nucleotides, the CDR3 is TGCGCCAGCAGCTTCGGGTCCAGCGGGGGGGCAAACGAGCAGTACTTC. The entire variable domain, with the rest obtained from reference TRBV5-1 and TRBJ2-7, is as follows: KAGVTQTPRYLIKTRGQQVTLSCSPISGHRSVSWYQQTPGQGLQFLFEYFSETQRNKGNFPGRFSGRQFSNSRSEMNVSTLELGDSALYLCASSFGSSGGANEQYFGPGTRLTVT.

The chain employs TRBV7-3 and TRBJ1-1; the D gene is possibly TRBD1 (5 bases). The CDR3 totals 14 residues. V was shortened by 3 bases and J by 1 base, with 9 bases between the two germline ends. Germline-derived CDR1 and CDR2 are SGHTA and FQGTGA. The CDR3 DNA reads TGTGCCAGCAGCTTTGGGGCTACGAACACTGAAGCTTTCTTT. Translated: CASSFGATNTEAFF.

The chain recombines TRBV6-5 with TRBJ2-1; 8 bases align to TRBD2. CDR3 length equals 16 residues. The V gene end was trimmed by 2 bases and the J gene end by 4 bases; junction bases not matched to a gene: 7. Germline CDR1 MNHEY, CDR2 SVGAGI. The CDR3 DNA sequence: TGTGCCAGCAGTTACCTAAGCGGGAGTCAGTACAATGAGCAGTTCTTC. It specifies CASSYLSGSQYNEQFF.

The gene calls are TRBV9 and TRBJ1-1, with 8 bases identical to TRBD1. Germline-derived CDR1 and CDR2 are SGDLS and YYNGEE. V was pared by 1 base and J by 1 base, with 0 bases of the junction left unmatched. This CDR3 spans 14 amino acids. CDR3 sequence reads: CASSVQGANTEAFF. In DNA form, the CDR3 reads TGTGCCAGCAGCGTACAGGGGGCGAACACTGAAGCTTTCTTT. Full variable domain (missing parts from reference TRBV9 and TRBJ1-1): DSGVTQTPKHLITATGQRVTLRCSPRSGDLSVYWYQQSLDQGLQFLIQYYNGEERAKGNILERFSAQQFPDLHSELNLSSLELGDSALYFCASSVQGANTEAFFGQGTRLTVV.

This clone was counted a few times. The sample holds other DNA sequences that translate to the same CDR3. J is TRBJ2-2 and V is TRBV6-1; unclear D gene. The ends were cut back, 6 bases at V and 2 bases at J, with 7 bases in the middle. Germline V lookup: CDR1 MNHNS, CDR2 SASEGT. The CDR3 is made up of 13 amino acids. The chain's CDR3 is CASSQTNTGELFF. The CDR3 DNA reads TGTGCCAGCAGCCAGACTAACACCGGGGAGCTGTTTTTT.

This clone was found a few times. In nucleotides, the CDR3 is TGTGCCAGCAGTGAATCCAGGCCCCAAGGTACGCAGTATTTT. Translated, it gives CASSESRPQGTQYF. The rearrangement links TRBV6-1 to TRBJ2-3; no firm D call. The CDR3 has 14 residues. Trimming cost V 2 bases and J 8 bases, with 14 bases left between them. CDR1 is MNHNS, CDR2 SASEGT, per germline.

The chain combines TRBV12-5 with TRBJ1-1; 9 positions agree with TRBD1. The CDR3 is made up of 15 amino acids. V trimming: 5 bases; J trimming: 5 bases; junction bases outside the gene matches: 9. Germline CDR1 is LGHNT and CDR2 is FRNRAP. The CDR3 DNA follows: TGTGCTAGTGGTCTCGGGGACAGGGTAGGTACTGAAGCTTTCTTT. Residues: CASGLGDRVGTEAFF.

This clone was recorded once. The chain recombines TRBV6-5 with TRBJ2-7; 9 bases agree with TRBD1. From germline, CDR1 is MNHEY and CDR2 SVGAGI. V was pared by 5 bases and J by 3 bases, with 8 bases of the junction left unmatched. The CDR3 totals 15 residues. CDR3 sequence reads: CASSNRDRDFYEQYF. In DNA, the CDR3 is TGTGCCAGCAGTAACCGGGACAGGGACTTCTACGAGCAGTACTTC.

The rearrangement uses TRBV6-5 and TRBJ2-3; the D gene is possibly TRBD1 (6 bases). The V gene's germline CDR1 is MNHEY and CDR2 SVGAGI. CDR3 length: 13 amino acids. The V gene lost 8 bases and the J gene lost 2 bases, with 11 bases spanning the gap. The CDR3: CASRDKLTDTQYF. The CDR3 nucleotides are TGTGCCAGCCGGGACAAACTCACAGATACGCAGTATTTT.

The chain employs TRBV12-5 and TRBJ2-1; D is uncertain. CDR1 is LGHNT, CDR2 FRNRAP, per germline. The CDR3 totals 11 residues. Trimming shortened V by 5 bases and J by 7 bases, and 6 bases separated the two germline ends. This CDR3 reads CASGQNNEQFF. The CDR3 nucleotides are TGTGCTAGTGGTCAGAATAATGAGCAGTTCTTC.

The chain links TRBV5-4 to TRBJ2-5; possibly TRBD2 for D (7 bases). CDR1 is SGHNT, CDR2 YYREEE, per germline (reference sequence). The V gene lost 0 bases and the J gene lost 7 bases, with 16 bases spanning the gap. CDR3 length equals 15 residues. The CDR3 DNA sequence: TGTGCCAGCAGCTTGGAGGGGGGGGCTTATGGGACCCAGTACTTC. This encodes CASSLEGGAYGTQYF. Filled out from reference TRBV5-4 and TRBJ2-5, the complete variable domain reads ETGVTQSPTHLIKTRGQQVTLRCSSQSGHNTVSWYQQALGQGPQFIFQYYREEENGRGNFPPRFSGLQFPNYSSELNVNALELDDSALYLCASSLEGGAYGTQYFGPGTRLLVL.

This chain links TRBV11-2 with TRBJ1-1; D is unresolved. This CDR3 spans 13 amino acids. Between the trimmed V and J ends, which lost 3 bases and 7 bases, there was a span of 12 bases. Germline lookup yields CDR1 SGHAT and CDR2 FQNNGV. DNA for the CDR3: TGTGCCAGCAGCTTGGAGAGGAAACTTGAAGCTTTCTTT. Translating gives CASSLERKLEAFF.